This TCR beta chain is drawn from a study of blood T cell repertoires in COVID-19. Grouping used clinical history reported by participants in a survey and questionnaire. CDR1 and CDR2 from the germline V gene are SGHVS and FNYEAQ. Deletions cut 1 base from V and 6 bases from J, with 13 bases between. The length of the CDR3 is 15 residues. Using immunoSEQ multiplex PCR, the repertoire was profiled, and TCRdb retains in-frame clones only, with some absent. The table has around 250,000 clones, over 75% seen once. The sequence was collected from a young man who had recovered from COVID-19. V usage is TRBV7-6 and J usage is TRBJ2-1; D may be TRBD2 (6 bases). The sequenced material came from PBMCs or T cells enriched from blood (not recorded which). The DNA for the CDR3 is TGTGCCAGCAGCTTAGGGGCGGGGCTCGGCAATGAGCAGTTCTTC. Its translation is CASSLGAGLGNEQFF.